Sequencing of this T cell receptor beta chain was carried out in a study of OX40 agonist ivuxolimab in advanced cancers. Study-level background: Patients were treated with intravenous ivuxolimab, dosed at 0.01 to 10 mg/kg and infused every 2 weeks. Findings and limits, study-wide: Expansion of clones was among the lowest in partial responders at 0.1-3.0 mg/kg.

Germline V gene sequence: CDR1 LNHDA, CDR2 SQIVND (reference sequence). The CDR3 runs to 13 residues. The V gene lost 3 bases and the J gene lost 5 bases, with 10 bases spanning the gap. TCRdb's copy holds only in-frame clones and misses some; the assay was immunoSEQ multiplex PCR. The profile shows about 66,000 clones, around 80% of them singletons. Remarks on this clone: The target antigen is unknown.

The sample here was CD4+ or CD8+ T cells sorted from blood, taken in a trial of the OX40 agonist ivuxolimab. This sequence joins TRBV19 and TRBJ1-2; D is ambiguous. The sequence was collected from an adult with an advanced solid tumor such as melanoma, head and neck, liver or kidney cancer. This CDR3 reads CASSMDQRYGYTF. CDR3 DNA sequence: TGTGCCAGTAGTATGGACCAGAGATATGGCTACACCTTC.